The sample holds a few counts of the clone carrying this TCR beta chain. What it recognizes is unknown. The data were taken from a study of beta chain features in type 1 diabetes. Study observations and caveats: Cells expressing TCR highly could be over-represented by cDNA sequencing.

What was sequenced were expressed TCRB transcripts, since all of the isolated RNA had been reverse transcribed. Libraries were prepared by immunoSEQ multiplex PCR; TCRdb keeps only in-frame clonotypes and omits some of them. Of some 900,000 clones detected, 17% appear once; the ten largest clones hold about 0.02%. Sorting of CD4+ naive, central memory, regulatory and stem cell-like memory cells was performed via CD45RO/CCR7/CD25/CD127/CD95/CD27. Sorting produced populations that all topped 95% purity. The germline gives CDR1 SGHAT, CDR2 FQNNGV. V was shortened by 6 bases and J by 5 bases, with 15 bases between the two germline ends. The length of the CDR3 is 14 residues.

The TCR sequence derives from a woman aged 18 to 35 in good health. The genes are TRBV11-2 and TRBJ2-3; D unresolved. Sequencing input: naive CD4+ T cells from blood. The CDR3 protein is CASSPQASGDTQYF. The CDR3 DNA reads as TGTGCCAGCAGTCCCCAGGCCTCCGGAGATACGCAGTATTTT. Using reference TRBV11-2 and TRBJ2-3 for the parts outside the CDR3, the full variable domain is EAGVAQSPRYKIIEKRQSVAFWCNPISGHATLYWYQQILGQGPKLLIQFQNNGVVDDSQLPKDRFSAERLKGVDSTLKIQPAKLEDSAVYLCASSPQASGDTQYFGPGTRLTVL.